This T cell receptor beta chain was profiled in a study of blood T cell repertoires in COVID-19. Study background: Donors in the United States, Italy and Spain gave samples during acute or convalescent COVID-19.

CDR1 and CDR2 from the germline V gene are SGHAT and FQNNGV. This CDR3 region has 15 residues. Trimming removed 5 bases from V and 5 bases from J, with 15 bases in between. Using immunoSEQ multiplex PCR, the repertoire was profiled, and TCRdb retains in-frame clones only, with some absent. The data hold 150,000 to 200,000 clones, with more than 75% observed a single time. A few counts support this clone. The genes are TRBV11-2 and TRBJ1-4, with TRBD1 as a possible D gene (5 bases). What was sequenced was peripheral blood. The TCR sequence derives from a young woman who had recovered from COVID-19. CDR3 DNA sequence: TGTGCCAGCAGCCCCTTGGGGGGTTCAAATGAAAAACTGTTTTTT. This translates into CASSPLGGSNEKLFF.